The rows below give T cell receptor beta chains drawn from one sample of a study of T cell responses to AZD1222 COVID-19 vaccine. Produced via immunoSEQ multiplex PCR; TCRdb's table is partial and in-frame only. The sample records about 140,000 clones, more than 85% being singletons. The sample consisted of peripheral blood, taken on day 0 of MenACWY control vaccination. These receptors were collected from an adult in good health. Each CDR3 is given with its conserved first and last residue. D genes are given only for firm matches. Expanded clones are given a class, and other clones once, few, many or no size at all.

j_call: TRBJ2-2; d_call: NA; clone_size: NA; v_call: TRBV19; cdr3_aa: CASSMLGGDAGELFF; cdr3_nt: TGTGCCAGTAGTATGTTAGGAGGGGATGCCGGGGAGCTGTTTTTT
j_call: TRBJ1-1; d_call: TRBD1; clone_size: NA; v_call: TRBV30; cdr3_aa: CAWSAGTGVVRFTEAFF; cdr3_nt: TGTGCCTGGAGCGCTGGTACAGGGGTTGTAAGATTCACTGAAGCTTTCTTT
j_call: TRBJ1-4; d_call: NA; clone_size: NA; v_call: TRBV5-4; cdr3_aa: CASSLEVGNEKLFF; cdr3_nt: TGTGCCAGCAGCTTGGAAGTCGGTAATGAAAAACTGTTTTTT
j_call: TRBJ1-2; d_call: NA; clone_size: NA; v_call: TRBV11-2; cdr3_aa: CASSFGDNGYTF; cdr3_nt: TGTGCCAGCAGCTTTGGGGACAACGGCTACACCTTC
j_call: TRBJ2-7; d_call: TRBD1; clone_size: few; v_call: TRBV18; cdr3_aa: CASSEQGQGEQYF; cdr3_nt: TGTGCCAGCTCGGAACAGGGGCAGGGGGAGCAGTACTTC
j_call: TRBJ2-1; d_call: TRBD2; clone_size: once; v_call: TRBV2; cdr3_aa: CASTPRLLAGVGNEQFF; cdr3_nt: TGTGCCAGCACCCCTAGGCTGCTAGCGGGAGTAGGAAATGAGCAGTTCTTC
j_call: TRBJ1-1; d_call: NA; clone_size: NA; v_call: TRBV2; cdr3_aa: CASTEWDESWAFF; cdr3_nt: TGTGCCAGCACCGAGTGGGACGAATCGTGGGCTTTCTTT
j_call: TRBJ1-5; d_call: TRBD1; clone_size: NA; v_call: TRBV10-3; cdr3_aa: CAISRDRAQPQHF; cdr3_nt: TGTGCCATCAGCCGGGACAGGGCCCAGCCCCAGCATTTT
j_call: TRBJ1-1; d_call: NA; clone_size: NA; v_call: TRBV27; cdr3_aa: CASRGAGDEAFF; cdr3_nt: TGTGCCAGCAGAGGAGCCGGGGATGAAGCTTTCTTT
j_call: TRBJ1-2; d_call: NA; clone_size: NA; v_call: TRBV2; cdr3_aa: CASSNNRGYGYTF; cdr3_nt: TGTGCCAGCAGTAATAATAGGGGCTATGGCTACACCTTC